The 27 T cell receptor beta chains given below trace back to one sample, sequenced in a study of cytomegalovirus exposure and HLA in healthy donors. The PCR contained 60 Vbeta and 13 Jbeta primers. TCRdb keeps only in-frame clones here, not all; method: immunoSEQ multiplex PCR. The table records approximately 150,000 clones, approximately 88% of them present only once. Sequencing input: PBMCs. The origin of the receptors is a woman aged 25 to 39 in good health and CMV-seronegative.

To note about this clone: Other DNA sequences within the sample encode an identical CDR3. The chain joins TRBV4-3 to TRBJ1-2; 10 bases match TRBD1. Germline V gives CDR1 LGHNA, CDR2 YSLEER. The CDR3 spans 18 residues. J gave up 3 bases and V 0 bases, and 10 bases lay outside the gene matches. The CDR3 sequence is CASSQDSGQTGGHYGYTF. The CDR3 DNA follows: TGCGCCAGCAGCCAAGATTCGGGGCAGACAGGGGGCCACTATGGCTACACCTTC.

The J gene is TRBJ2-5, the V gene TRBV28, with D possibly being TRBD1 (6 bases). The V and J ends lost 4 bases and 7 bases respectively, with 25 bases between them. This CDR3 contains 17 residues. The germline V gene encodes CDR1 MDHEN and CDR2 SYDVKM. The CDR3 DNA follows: TGTGCCAGCAGTTACCCTAGCTCCGGGACACCCTCCGGGACCCAGTACTTC. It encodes CASSYPSSGTPSGTQYF. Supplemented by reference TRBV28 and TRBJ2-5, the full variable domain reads DVKVTQSSRYLVKRTGEKVFLECVQDMDHENMFWYRQDPGLGLRLIYFSYDVKMKEKGDIPEGYSVSREKKERFSLILESASTNQTSMYLCASSYPSSGTPSGTQYFGPGTRLLVL.

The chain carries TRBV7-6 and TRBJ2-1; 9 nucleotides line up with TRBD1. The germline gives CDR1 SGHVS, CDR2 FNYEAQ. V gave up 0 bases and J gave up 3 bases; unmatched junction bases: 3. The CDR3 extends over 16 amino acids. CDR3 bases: TGTGCCAGCAGCTTAGCGTCGGACAGGGGCTACAATGAGCAGTTCTTC. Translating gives CASSLASDRGYNEQFF.

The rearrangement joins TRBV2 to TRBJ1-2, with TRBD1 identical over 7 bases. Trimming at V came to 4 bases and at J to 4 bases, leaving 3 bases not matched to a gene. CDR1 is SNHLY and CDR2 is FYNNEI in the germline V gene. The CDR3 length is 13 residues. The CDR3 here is CASSGRDSYGYTF. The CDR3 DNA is TGTGCCAGCAGTGGCCGGGACAGCTATGGCTACACCTTC.

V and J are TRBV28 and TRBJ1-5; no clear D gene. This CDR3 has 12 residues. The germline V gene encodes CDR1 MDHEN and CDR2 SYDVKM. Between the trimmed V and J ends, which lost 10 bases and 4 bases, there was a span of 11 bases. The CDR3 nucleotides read TGTGCCACTACAGAGCTTAATCAGCCCCAGCATTTT. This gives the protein CATTELNQPQHF.

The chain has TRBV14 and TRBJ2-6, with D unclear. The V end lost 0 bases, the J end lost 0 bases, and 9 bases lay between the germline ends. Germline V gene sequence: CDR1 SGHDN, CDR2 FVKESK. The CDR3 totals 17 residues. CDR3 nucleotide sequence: TGTGCCAGCAGCCAAGATCGACGGAGCTCTGGGGCCAACGTCCTGACTTTC. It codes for CASSQDRRSSGANVLTF.

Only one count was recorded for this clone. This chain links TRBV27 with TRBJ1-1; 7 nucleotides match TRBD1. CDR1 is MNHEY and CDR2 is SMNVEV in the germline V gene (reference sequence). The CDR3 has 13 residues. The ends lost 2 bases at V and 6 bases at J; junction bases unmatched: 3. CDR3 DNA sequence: TGTGCCAGCAGTTTAACAGGGGCTGCTGAAGCTTTCTTT. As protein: CASSLTGAAEAFF.

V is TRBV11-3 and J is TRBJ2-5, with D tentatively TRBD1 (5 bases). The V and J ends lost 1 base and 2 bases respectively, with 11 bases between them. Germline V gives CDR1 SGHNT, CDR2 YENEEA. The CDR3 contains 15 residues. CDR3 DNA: TGTGCCAGCAGCTTAGGCGACAGAGTACAAGAGACCCAGTACTTC. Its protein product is CASSLGDRVQETQYF.

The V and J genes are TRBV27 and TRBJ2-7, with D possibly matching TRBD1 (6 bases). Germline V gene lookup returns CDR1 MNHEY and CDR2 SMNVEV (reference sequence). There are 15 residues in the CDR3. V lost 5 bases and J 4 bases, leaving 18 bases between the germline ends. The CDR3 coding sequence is TGTGCCAGCAGTGGGCCAGGGCAGGGGTATTACGAGCAGTACTTC. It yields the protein CASSGPGQGYYEQYF.

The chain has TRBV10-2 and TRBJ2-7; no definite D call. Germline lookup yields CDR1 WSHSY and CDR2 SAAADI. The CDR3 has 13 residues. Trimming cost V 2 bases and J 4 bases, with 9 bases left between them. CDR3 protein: CASSEVDNYEQYF. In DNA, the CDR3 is TGCGCCAGCAGTGAGGTAGACAATTACGAGCAGTACTTC.

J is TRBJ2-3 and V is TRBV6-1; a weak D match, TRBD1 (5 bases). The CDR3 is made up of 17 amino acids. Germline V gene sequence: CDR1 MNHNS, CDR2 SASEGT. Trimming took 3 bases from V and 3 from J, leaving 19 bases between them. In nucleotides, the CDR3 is TGTGCCAGCAGTGATAGGCTGGGCAGGGTCGGGACAGATACGCAGTATTTT. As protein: CASSDRLGRVGTDTQYF.

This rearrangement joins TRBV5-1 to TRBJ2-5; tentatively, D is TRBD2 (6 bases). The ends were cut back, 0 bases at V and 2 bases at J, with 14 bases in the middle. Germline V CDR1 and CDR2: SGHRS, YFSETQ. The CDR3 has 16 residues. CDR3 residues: CASSLEPGVGQETQYF. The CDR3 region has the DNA TGCGCCAGCAGCTTGGAGCCGGGAGTTGGTCAAGAGACCCAGTACTTC.

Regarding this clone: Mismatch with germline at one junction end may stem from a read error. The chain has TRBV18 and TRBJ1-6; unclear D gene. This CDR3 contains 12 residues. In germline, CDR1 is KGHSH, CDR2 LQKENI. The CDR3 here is CASSPLNSPLHF. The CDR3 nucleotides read TGTGCCAGCTCACCACTTAATTCCCCCCTCCACTTT.

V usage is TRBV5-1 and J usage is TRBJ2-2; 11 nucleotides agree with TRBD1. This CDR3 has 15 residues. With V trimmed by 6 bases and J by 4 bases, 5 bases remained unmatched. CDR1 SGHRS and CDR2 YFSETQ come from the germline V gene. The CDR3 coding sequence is TGCGCCAGCATCTCCGGGACAGGGGGCACCGGGGAGCTGTTTTTT. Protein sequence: CASISGTGGTGELFF.

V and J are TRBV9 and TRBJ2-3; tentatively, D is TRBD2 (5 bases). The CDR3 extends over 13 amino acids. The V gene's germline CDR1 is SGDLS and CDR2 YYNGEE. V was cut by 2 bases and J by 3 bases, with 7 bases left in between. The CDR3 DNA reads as TGTGCCAGCAGCGTCCTAGCTACAGATACGCAGTATTTT. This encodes CASSVLATDTQYF.

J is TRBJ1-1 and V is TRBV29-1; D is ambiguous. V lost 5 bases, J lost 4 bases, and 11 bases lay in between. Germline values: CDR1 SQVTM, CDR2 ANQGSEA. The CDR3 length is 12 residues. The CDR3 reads CSVRREGTEAFF. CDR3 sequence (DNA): TGCAGCGTTCGGAGGGAGGGCACTGAAGCTTTCTTT.

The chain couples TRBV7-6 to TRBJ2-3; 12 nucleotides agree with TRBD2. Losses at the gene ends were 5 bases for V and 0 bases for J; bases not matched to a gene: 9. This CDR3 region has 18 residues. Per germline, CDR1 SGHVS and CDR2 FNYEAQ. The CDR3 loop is CASSPRLAGASSTDTQYF. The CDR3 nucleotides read TGTGCCAGCAGCCCCCGACTAGCGGGAGCGTCGAGCACAGATACGCAGTATTTT.

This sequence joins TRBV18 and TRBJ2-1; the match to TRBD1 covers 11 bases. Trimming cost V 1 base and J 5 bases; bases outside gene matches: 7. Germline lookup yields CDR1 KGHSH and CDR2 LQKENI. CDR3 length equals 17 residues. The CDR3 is CASSPLSGQGADNEQFF. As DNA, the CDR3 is TGTGCCAGCTCACCACTTAGCGGACAGGGGGCGGACAATGAGCAGTTCTTC.

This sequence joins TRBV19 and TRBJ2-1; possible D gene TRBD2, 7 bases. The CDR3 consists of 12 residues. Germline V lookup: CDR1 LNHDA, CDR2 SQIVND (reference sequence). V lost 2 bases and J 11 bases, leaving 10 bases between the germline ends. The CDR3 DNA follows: TGTGCCAGTAGTATAATCGGGGGGCAGCAGTTCTTC. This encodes CASSIIGGQQFF. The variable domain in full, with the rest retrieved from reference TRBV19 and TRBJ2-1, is DGGITQSPKYLFRKEGQNVTLSCEQNLNHDAMYWYRQDPGQGLRLIYYSQIVNDFQKGDIAEGYSVSREKKESFPLTVTSAQKNPTAFYLCASSIIGGQQFFGPGTRLTVL.

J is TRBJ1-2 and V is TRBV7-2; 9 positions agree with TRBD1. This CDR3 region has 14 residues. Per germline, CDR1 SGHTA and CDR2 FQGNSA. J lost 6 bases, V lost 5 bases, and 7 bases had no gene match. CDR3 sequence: CASSTTGQGHGYTF. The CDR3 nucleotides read TGTGCCAGCAGCACCACGGGACAGGGACATGGCTACACCTTC.

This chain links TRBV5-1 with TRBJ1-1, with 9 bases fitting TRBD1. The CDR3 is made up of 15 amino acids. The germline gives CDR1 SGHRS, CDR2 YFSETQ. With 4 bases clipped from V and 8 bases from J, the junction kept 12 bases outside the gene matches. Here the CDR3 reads CASSLEGTGKEEAFF. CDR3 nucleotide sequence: TGCGCCAGCAGCCTCGAGGGGACAGGGAAGGAGGAAGCTTTCTTT.

Written as DNA, the CDR3 is TGTGCCAGCTCCCTCGACACTTCCAATCAGCCCCAGCATTTT. This encodes CASSLDTSNQPQHF. The V gene is TRBV18, the J gene TRBJ1-5; no reliable D call. Germline V gene lookup returns CDR1 KGHSH and CDR2 LQKENI. Trimming cost V 6 bases and J 3 bases, with 12 bases left between them. This CDR3 comprises 14 residues.

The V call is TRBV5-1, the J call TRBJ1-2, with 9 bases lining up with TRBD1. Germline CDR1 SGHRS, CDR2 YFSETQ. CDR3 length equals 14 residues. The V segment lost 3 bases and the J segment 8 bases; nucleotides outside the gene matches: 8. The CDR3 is CASSSTPGQGGYTF. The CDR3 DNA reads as TGCGCCAGCAGCTCTACACCGGGACAGGGAGGCTACACCTTC.

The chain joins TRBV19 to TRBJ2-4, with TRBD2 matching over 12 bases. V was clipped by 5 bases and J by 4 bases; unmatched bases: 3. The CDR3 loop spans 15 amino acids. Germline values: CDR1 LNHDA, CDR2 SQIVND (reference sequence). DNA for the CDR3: TGTGCCAGTAGTTTCCTAGCGGGGGGGAAAAACATTCAGTACTTC. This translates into CASSFLAGGKNIQYF.

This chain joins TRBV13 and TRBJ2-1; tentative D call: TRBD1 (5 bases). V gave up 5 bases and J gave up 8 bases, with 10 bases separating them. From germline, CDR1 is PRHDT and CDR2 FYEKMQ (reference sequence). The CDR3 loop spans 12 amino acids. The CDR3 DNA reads TGTGCCAGCAGCCCTAGGGGCGATGAGCAGTTCTTC. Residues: CASSPRGDEQFF.

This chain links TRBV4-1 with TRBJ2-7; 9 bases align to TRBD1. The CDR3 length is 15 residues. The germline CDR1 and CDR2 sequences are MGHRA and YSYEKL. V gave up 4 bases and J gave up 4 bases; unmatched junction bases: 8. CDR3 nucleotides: TGCGCCAGCAGCCCGGGACAGGGACAATTGTACGAGCAGTACTTC. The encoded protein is CASSPGQGQLYEQYF.

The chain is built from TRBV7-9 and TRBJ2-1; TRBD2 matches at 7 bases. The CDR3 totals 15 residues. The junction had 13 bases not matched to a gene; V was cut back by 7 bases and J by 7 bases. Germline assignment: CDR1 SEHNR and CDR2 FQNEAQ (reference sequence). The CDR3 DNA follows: TGTGCCAGCATCCATAACGAGGGAGGGCTTAATGAGCAGTTCTTC. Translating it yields CASIHNEGGLNEQFF.